This T cell receptor beta chain is from a study of cytomegalovirus exposure and HLA in healthy donors. Findings of the study overall: Across donors, sequencing depth was assumed by presence/absence analyses to be roughly uniform. CMV serostatus was the only immune exposure information that was available.

V dropped 3 bases and J dropped 6; count of bases not matched to a gene: 5. Germline V gene data show CDR1 as MNHEY and CDR2 as SMNVEV (reference sequence). This CDR3 contains 14 residues. The study ran its PCR with 60 Vbeta and 13 Jbeta primers. Repertoires were generated with immunoSEQ multiplex PCR, while TCRdb's copy carries only in-frame clones and drops some. The table has some 150,000 clones, around 79% seen once. About this clone: Its specificity is not known.

Sequences were obtained from PBMCs. This clonotype was obtained from a man between 35 and 55 years old in good health and CMV-seronegative. The chain uses TRBV27 and TRBJ1-2; 9 bases are a match to TRBD1. For the CDR3, the DNA is TGTGCCAGCAGTTTCCAGACAGGGGGAAATGGCTACACCTTC. This codes for CASSFQTGGNGYTF.